What follows is one TCR beta chain and its context. TCRdb's table, derived via immunoSEQ multiplex PCR, lists solely in-frame clones and lacks some. The table lists fewer than 250,000 clones, roughly 87% of them singletons, with 2.6% in the top ten. The record originates from a study of blood T cell repertoires in COVID-19. This CDR3 is built from 14 residues. Germline V gene sequence: CDR1 SGHTA, CDR2 FQGNSA. The V end lost 5 bases, the J end lost 5 bases, and 13 bases lay between the germline ends. The chain has TRBV7-2 and TRBJ1-5, with TRBD1 as a possible D gene (6 bases). Specimen: PBMCs or T cells enriched from blood (not recorded which). This receptor was obtained from a woman in her twenties or thirties with acute COVID-19. In DNA, the CDR3 is TGTGCCAGCAGCACCCTACAGGGAGATCAGCCCCAGCATTTT. Translated: CASSTLQGDQPQHF.